The 13 T cell receptor beta chains given below trace back to one sample, sequenced in a study of naive CD8 T cells in extremely preterm neonates. Generated by immunoSEQ multiplex PCR, the TCRdb table keeps only in-frame clones and is missing some. This table holds approximately 7,900 clones, 95% to 98% found once. The specimen was naive CD8+ T cells from blood. These TCRs come from a human donor in good health.

The rearrangement joins TRBV11-3 to TRBJ2-7, with D perhaps matching TRBD2 (5 bases). Germline V gives CDR1 SGHNT, CDR2 YENEEA. This CDR3 is 12 amino acids long. V dropped 6 bases and J dropped 6 bases, with 12 bases sitting between them. The CDR3 DNA reads as TGTGCCAGCAGGGACCGTGGAGGCGAGCAGTACGTC. Its translation: CASRDRGGEQYV.

This clone was picked up one time. This chain links TRBV7-2 with TRBJ2-3; 9 bases are shared with TRBD2. V shed 2 bases, J shed 2 bases, and the junction held 5 bases outside the gene matches. Germline values: CDR1 SGHTA, CDR2 FQGNSA. This CDR3 spans 16 amino acids. The chain's CDR3 is CASSLWGLANTDTQYF. In DNA, the CDR3 is TGTGCCAGCAGCTTATGGGGACTAGCCAACACAGATACGCAGTATTTT.

The chain is built from TRBV5-6 and TRBJ2-7; TRBD1 aligns across 11 bases. Germline assignment: CDR1 SGHDT and CDR2 YYEEEE. The CDR3 extends over 14 amino acids. The trim removed 3 bases at V and 4 bases at J, leaving 3 bases unmatched. The CDR3 spells CASSWDRGIYEQYF. The CDR3 DNA reads TGTGCCAGCAGCTGGGACAGGGGGATTTACGAGCAGTACTTC.

V is TRBV30 and J is TRBJ2-5; 9 bases match TRBD1. The V segment lost 4 bases and the J segment 11 bases; nucleotides outside the gene matches: 8. The CDR3 is made up of 12 amino acids. Germline CDR1 reads GTSNPN; CDR2 reads SVGIG (reference sequence). CDR3 region: CAWTSGQGAQYF. The CDR3 DNA reads TGTGCCTGGACCTCGGGACAGGGCGCACAGTACTTC.

The chain couples TRBV7-9 to TRBJ1-2; no firm D call. Trimming left V 1 base short and J 4 bases short, with 10 bases between. The CDR3 sequence is 14 residues long. Germline CDR1 is SEHNR and CDR2 is FQNEAQ (reference sequence). This CDR3 is CASSLVAESYGYTF. Written as DNA, the CDR3 is TGTGCCAGCAGCTTAGTGGCGGAATCCTATGGCTACACCTTC.

The chain carries TRBV5-1 and TRBJ2-7, with a possible D match to TRBD1 (5 bases). V was shortened by 4 bases and J by 2 bases, with 16 bases between the two germline ends. CDR1 and CDR2 (germline): SGHRS, YFSETQ. CDR3 length: 15 residues. CDR3 in amino acids: CASSPYDSAAYEQYF. CDR3 nucleotides: TGCGCCAGCAGCCCATATGACAGTGCGGCCTACGAGCAGTACTTC.

The gene calls are TRBV4-1 and TRBJ2-7, with D maybe TRBD1 (5 bases). The CDR3 totals 14 residues. The germline V gene encodes CDR1 MGHRA and CDR2 YSYEKL. Trimming shortened V by 1 base and J by 3 bases, and 10 bases separated the two germline ends. In nucleotides, the CDR3 is TGCGCCAGCAGCCAAGGCTCAGGGCTCTACGAGCAGTACTTC. Translating gives CASSQGSGLYEQYF.

CDR3 residues: CASTIQGRAWYEQYV. The CDR3 bases are TGTGCCAGCACAATACAGGGGCGGGCTTGGTACGAGCAGTACGTC. The rearrangement uses TRBV6-1 and TRBJ2-7, with 7 bases identical to TRBD1. Germline V CDR1 and CDR2: MNHNS, SASEGT. J lost 4 bases, V lost 7 bases, and 13 bases had no gene match. The CDR3 extends over 15 amino acids.

The chain uses TRBV25-1 and TRBJ2-7; tentative D call: TRBD2 (6 bases). Germline V lookup: CDR1 MGHDK, CDR2 SYGVNS. V dropped 6 bases and J dropped 1 base, with 10 bases sitting between them. The CDR3 covers 13 residues. Here the CDR3 reads CASSGGASYEQYF. CDR3 in DNA: TGTGCCAGCAGCGGCGGGGCGTCCTACGAGCAGTACTTC.

The J gene is TRBJ2-5, the V gene TRBV7-9, with a weak D call TRBD1 (5 bases). In germline, CDR1 is SEHNR, CDR2 FQNEAQ (reference sequence). V was clipped by 5 bases and J by 5 bases, with 15 bases between them. The CDR3 has 14 residues. The CDR3 sequence is CASSHTDRRETQYF. DNA for the CDR3: TGTGCCAGCAGCCACACCGACAGACGGGAGACCCAGTACTTC.

The rearrangement uses TRBV9 and TRBJ1-2, with TRBD1 identical over 9 bases. This CDR3 comprises 16 residues. The V and J ends lost 3 bases and 5 bases, in that order; junction bases with no gene match: 11. The germline CDR1 and CDR2 sequences are SGDLS and YYNGEE. In DNA, the CDR3 is TGTGCCAGCAGCGAGTGGGGGACAGGGAAGAGGTATGGCTACACCTTC. Its protein is CASSEWGTGKRYGYTF.

This chain connects TRBV4-3 to TRBJ2-1; 16 nucleotides match TRBD2. The CDR3 extends over 17 amino acids. Germline V gene sequence: CDR1 LGHNA, CDR2 YSLEER. J lost 9 bases, V lost 0 bases, and 5 bases had no gene match. The CDR3 nucleotides read TGCGCCAGCAGCCAAGATGCGGGACTAGCGGGAGGGGGTGAGCAGTTCTTC. This codes for CASSQDAGLAGGGEQFF.

This clone showed up just once. The chain carries TRBV13 and TRBJ2-1; 8 bases fit TRBD1. Unmatched junction bases numbered 2, after V lost 0 bases and J lost 1 base. The CDR3 has 16 amino acids. Looked up from germline, CDR1 is PRHDT and CDR2 is FYEKMQ (reference sequence). The CDR3 DNA reads TGTGCCAGCAGCTTAGGGAGGGACAGGTCCTACAATGAGCAGTTCTTC. It codes for CASSLGRDRSYNEQFF.